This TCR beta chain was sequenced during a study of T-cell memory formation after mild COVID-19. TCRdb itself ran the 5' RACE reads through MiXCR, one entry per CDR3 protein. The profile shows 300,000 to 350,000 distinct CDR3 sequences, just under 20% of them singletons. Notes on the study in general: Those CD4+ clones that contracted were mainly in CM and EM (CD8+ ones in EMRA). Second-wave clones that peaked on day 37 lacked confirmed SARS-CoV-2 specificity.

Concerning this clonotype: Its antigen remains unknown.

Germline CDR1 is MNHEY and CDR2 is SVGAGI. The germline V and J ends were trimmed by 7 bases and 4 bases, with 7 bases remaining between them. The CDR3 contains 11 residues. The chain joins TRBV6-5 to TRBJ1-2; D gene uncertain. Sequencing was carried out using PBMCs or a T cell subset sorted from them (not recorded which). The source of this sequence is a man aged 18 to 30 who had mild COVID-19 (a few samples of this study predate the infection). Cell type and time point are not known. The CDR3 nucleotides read TGTGCCAGCACGGACCGCTATGGCTACACCTTC. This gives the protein CASTDRYGYTF.